What follows are 3 T cell receptor beta chains derived from one specimen sequenced in a study of CD8 T cells in Susac syndrome. The authors reverse transcribed roughly 0.5 to 1 ug RNA with random hexamers. TCRdb independently ran MiXCR on the immunoSEQ multiplex PCR reads; one entry per CDR3 protein. The data hold about 130,000 distinct CDR3 sequences, with about 95% observed a single time. Sample: CD4+ T cells from PBMCs. All receptors come from a human donor in good health.

For the CDR3, the DNA is TGTGCCAGCAGTCGGACAGGGGTTTTCTACGAGCAGTACTTC. It translates to CASSRTGVFYEQYF. The chain recombines TRBV27 with TRBJ2-7; 9 nucleotides align to TRBD1. The CDR3 spans 14 residues. Germline values: CDR1 MNHEY, CDR2 SMNVEV (reference sequence). The V segment lost 5 bases and the J segment 3 bases; nucleotides outside the gene matches: 5.

The gene calls are TRBV29-1 and TRBJ1-2, with unresolved D. CDR1 is SQVTM and CDR2 is ANQGSEA in the germline V gene. V lost 7 bases and J lost 4, with 16 bases in between. The CDR3 spans 13 residues. CDR3 region: CSAPVRETYGYTF. The CDR3 DNA follows: TGCAGCGCCCCAGTACGGGAGACCTATGGCTACACCTTC.

This sequence joins TRBV28 and TRBJ2-7; D is possibly TRBD1 or TRBD2 (5 bases each). Germline V gene data show CDR1 as MDHEN and CDR2 as SYDVKM. The CDR3 has 14 amino acids. V lost 5 bases, J lost 5 bases, and 16 bases lay in between. Here the CDR3 DNA reads TGTGCCAGCAGTCCCGGGACCCACGAGCACGAGCAGTACTTC. Its translation: CASSPGTHEHEQYF.